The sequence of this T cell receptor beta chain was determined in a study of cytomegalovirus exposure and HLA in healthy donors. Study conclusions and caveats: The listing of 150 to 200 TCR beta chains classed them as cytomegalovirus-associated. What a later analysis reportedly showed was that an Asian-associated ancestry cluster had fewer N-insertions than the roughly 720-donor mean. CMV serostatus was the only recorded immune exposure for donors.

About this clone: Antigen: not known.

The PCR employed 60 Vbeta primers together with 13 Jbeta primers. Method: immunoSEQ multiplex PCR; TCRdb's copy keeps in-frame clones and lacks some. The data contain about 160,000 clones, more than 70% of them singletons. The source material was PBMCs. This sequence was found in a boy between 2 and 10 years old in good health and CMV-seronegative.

The CDR3 DNA reads TGTGCCAGTAGTATTGGAGGCTACAATGAGCAGTTCTTC. The encoded protein is CASSIGGYNEQFF. The V call is TRBV19, the J call TRBJ2-1; TRBD2 might be the D (5 bases). V lost 3 bases and J lost 3, with 6 bases in between. Per germline, CDR1 LNHDA and CDR2 SQIVND (reference sequence). CDR3 length: 13 residues.